The TCR beta chain under discussion was sequenced for a study of spatial heterogeneity in lung cancer. Study at large: The study consistently detected more beta-chain than alpha-chain sequences.

Time point: sample taken at primary tumor resection. Untreated early-stage non-small cell lung cancer patients, over 55 in total, were the donors. V was pared by 5 bases and J by 3 bases, with 5 bases of the junction left unmatched. The CDR3 spans 13 residues. Germline-derived CDR1 and CDR2 are DFQATT and SNEGSKA (reference sequence). TCRdb processed the 5' RACE reads anew with MiXCR; each CDR3 protein has one entry. The data hold over 7,500 distinct CDR3 sequences, with about 3% observed a single time. This clonotype was seen ten or more times. What it binds is unknown. Study-level points and caveats: Counts that tracked tumor mutation counts were those of expanded intratumoral alpha and beta TCRs.

This material consisted of lung tumor tissue, taken at surgery. The chain joins TRBV20-1 to TRBJ2-7; 9 nucleotides agree with TRBD1. The receptor comes from a male donor with early-stage non-small cell lung cancer. This CDR3 is CSALTGGIYEQYF. Here the CDR3 DNA reads TGCAGTGCTCTAACAGGGGGCATCTACGAGCAGTACTTC.